This T cell receptor (beta chain) was sequenced for a study of blood T cell repertoires in COVID-19. About the research overall: Sites in the United States, Italy and Spain provided acute and convalescent COVID-19 samples. T cells, B-cell-depleted T cells, or PBMCs supplied cDNA or gDNA.

In the original workflow: How many nucleated cells were present was estimated from reference gene primer amplification. Sequenced by immunoSEQ multiplex PCR; TCRdb stores in-frame clones only, minus some. V and J calls and clone size come straight from that table; D and trimming were deduced from the DNA. Of nearly 30,000 clones detected, around 89% appear once; the ten largest clones hold around 9.9%. The CDR3 runs 15 residues. After removal of 2 bases from V and 2 bases from J, the junction contained 5 bases not matched to a gene. Germline lookup yields CDR1 SEHNR and CDR2 FQNEAQ (reference sequence).

Input material: peripheral blood. The receptor was derived from a human donor in a cohort sampled during active COVID-19. The J gene is TRBJ2-7, the V gene TRBV7-9; TRBD1 matches at 8 bases. The DNA of the CDR3 is TGTGCCAGCAGCTTATCGTGGACAGGGACCTACGAGCAGTACTTC. Protein product: CASSLSWTGTYEQYF.